This TCR beta chain appears in the sequencing data of a study of blood T cells in healthy people across ages. Study summary: Template switching picked up about one barcoded beta molecule for each two T cells. General study findings and limits: Diversity was higher, and naive CD4+ cells more numerous, in long-lived donors than in aged donors.

Unmatched junction bases numbered 8, after V lost 2 bases and J lost 4 bases. The V gene's germline CDR1 is SGHRS and CDR2 YFSETQ. This CDR3 comprises 17 residues. Using a J-beta primer mix together with a sample-barcoded 5' primer, a second PCR was run for roughly 7 to 11 cycles. TCRdb fed the 5' RACE reads into MiXCR, producing one record per CDR3 protein. The profile shows about 1,500,000 distinct CDR3 sequences, 42% of them singletons. This clonotype was detected many times. Its antigen is unknown. What was sequenced was blood. This TCR was sampled from a woman aged 18-29 years in good health. The chain joins TRBV5-1 to TRBJ2-5, with 13 bases that match TRBD2. In DNA, the CDR3 is TGCGCCAGCAGCTTAGGACTAGCGGGAGAAGCTGGAGAGACCCAGTACTTC. Translation: CASSLGLAGEAGETQYF.